A selection of T cell receptor beta chains follows, all from one sample in a study of T cell changes during pregnancy in multiple sclerosis. Using immunoSEQ multiplex PCR, the repertoire was profiled, and TCRdb retains in-frame clones only, with some absent. The repertoire holds tens of thousands of clones, with 91% as singletons. The starting material was peripheral blood, obtained in the first trimester of pregnancy. Receptors were obtained from a female donor with multiple sclerosis, enrolled in a pregnancy study. The CDR3 runs from the conserved cysteine through the conserved F or W. A D gene is named only where the DNA matches it firmly. Clone size is given for some rows only: seen once, a few or many times, or a class if the clone is expanded.

d_call	v_call	j_call	clone_size	cdr3_nt	cdr3_aa
TRBD1	TRBV19	TRBJ2-2	NA	TGTGCCAGTAGCCTCGGACAGGGGTGGGTGTCCGGGGAGCTGTTTTTT	CASSLGQGWVSGELFF
TRBD1	TRBV19	TRBJ1-1	once	TGTGCCAGTAGTTTGACAGGGGGGACTGAAGCTTTCTTT	CASSLTGGTEAFF
TRBD2	TRBV5-1	TRBJ2-1	NA	TGCGCCAGCAGCTTTGGACTAGCGGGGGGGCTCTACAATGAGCAGTTCTTC	CASSFGLAGGLYNEQFF
NA	TRBV7-3	TRBJ2-1	NA	TGTGCCAGCAGCTTAGATTCGGGTGAGCAGTTCTTC	CASSLDSGEQFF
TRBD1	TRBV5-5	TRBJ2-7	NA	TGTGCCAGCAGCTTAACCGGGACAGGGTCCCAGGAGCAGTACTTC	CASSLTGTGSQEQYF
NA	TRBV2	TRBJ2-7	NA	TGTGCCAGCAGTGAACAGGGCCCACAGGGGTACTTC	CASSEQGPQGYF
NA	TRBV18	TRBJ2-7	few	TGTGCCAGCTCACTAACAGGGAGCCACGAGCAGTACTTC	CASSLTGSHEQYF
NA	TRBV18	TRBJ1-4	NA	TGTGCCAGCTCGTCCGAGGGTAATAGACCAACTAATGAAAAACTGTTTTTT	CASSSEGNRPTNEKLFF
NA	TRBV30	TRBJ2-7	NA	TGTGCCTGGAGTGTAGGCACAGTAGAGTACTTC	CAWSVGTVEYF
TRBD1	TRBV18	TRBJ1-2	NA	TGTGCCAGCTCCCCATCAGGGGGAAAAGGCTATGGCTACACCTTC	CASSPSGGKGYGYTF
TRBD1	TRBV19	TRBJ2-1	NA	TGTGCCAGTAGTGTCCGACAGGGGGCCGCCTACAATGAGCAGTTCTTC	CASSVRQGAAYNEQFF
NA	TRBV19	TRBJ1-5	NA	TGTGCCAGTACCCCCGGGGGTCGAGGTCAGCCCCAGCATTTT	CASTPGGRGQPQHF
TRBD2	TRBV9	TRBJ2-5	NA	TGTGCCAGCAGCGCGGGACTAGCCCTACAAGAGACCCAGTACTTC	CASSAGLALQETQYF
NA	TRBV7-9	TRBJ1-2	NA	TGTGCCAGCAGCTTAATGGGGACTTCTAACTATGGCTACACCTTC	CASSLMGTSNYGYTF
NA	TRBV10-3	TRBJ1-5	NA	TGTGCCATCAGTGAGGGGGGACAAGTTAATCAGCCCCAGCATTTT	CAISEGGQVNQPQHF
TRBD2	TRBV5-1	TRBJ2-7	NA	TGCGCCAGCAGTACGGCGGGAGGGAGCACCTACGAGCAGTACTTC	CASSTAGGSTYEQYF
TRBD1	TRBV7-2	TRBJ2-7	NA	TGTGCCAGCAGCTCCGGGACAGGGGGCTACGAGCAGTACTTC	CASSSGTGGYEQYF
NA	TRBV6-5	TRBJ2-1	NA	TGTGCCAGCAGTTACCCCCAGGGTGAGCAGTTCTTC	CASSYPQGEQFF
TRBD2	TRBV5-6	TRBJ2-1	NA	TGTGCCAGCAGCCAGGGACTAGGCACCGTAAATGAGCAGTTCTTC	CASSQGLGTVNEQFF
NA	TRBV7-6	TRBJ1-2	NA	TGTGCCAGCAGCTTAGTCTCAGAGCGGGGTGGCGCTAACTATGGCTACACCTTC	CASSLVSERGGANYGYTF
NA	TRBV7-2	TRBJ2-5	NA	TGTGCCAGCAGCTTAGAGGGGGTTTGGGAGACCCAGTACTTC	CASSLEGVWETQYF
NA	TRBV13	TRBJ1-2	NA	TGTGCCAGCAGCTCACAGGGATCTGGCTACACCTTC	CASSSQGSGYTF
TRBD2	TRBV7-9	TRBJ2-1	NA	TGTGCCAGCAGCTTAGGTAGCGGGGGGGCGGGTGAGCAGTTCTTC	CASSLGSGGAGEQFF
NA	TRBV5-1	TRBJ1-2	NA	TGCGCCAGCAGCATTGGACAGAGCCCCTATGGCTACACCTTC	CASSIGQSPYGYTF
NA	TRBV6-1	TRBJ2-2	NA	TGTGCCAGCAGTGAAGCGCTAGGACAGACCGGGGAGCTGTTTTTT	CASSEALGQTGELFF
NA	TRBV28	TRBJ1-3	NA	TGTGCCAGCATTGAGGGGGGGGGTCTTTCGGCGGGAAACACCATATATTTT	CASIEGGGLSAGNTIYF
TRBD2	TRBV5-6	TRBJ2-5	NA	TGTGCCAGCAGCCCGGGACTAGCGGGAGGATACCAAGAGACCCAGTACTTC	CASSPGLAGGYQETQYF
NA	TRBV5-6	TRBJ2-5	NA	TGTGCCAGCAGCTCGCGTGGGAGCGAAGCGACCCAGTACTTC	CASSSRGSEATQYF